This T cell receptor (beta chain) came from a study of Ad26.COV2.S vaccination and SARS-CoV-2 variants. Treatment described: some 20 received Ad26.COV2.S at low or high dose, single or two shots; five or six received placebo; per-sample allocation not given. The samples were gathered on day 63 after the first injection of vaccine or placebo. Worth noting for this clone: Antigen unknown.

Sequencing used immunoSEQ multiplex PCR; TCRdb keeps in-frame clones, though not all of them. In the table there are hundreds of thousands of clones, around 89% of which are singletons. Overall study results and limits: Recipients given vaccine exceeded placebo recipients in spike-specific TCR breadth. Spike-specific CD8+ and CD4+ T cell responses reportedly showed substantial breadth after vaccination.

Looked up from germline, CDR1 is SEHNR and CDR2 is FQNEAQ (reference sequence). After removal of 5 bases from V and 5 bases from J, the junction contained 7 bases not matched to a gene. The CDR3 consists of 15 residues. The J gene is TRBJ2-3, the V gene TRBV7-9, with 10 bases identical to TRBD2. This sequence originates from a person between 18 and 59 years old who received the Ad26.COV2.S COVID-19 vaccine or a placebo. The source was peripheral blood, collected in a trial of Ad26.COV2.S vaccine versus placebo. CDR3 sequence reads: CASSLLAGSGDTQYF. The CDR3 nucleotides are TGTGCCAGCAGCCTACTAGCGGGAAGTGGAGATACGCAGTATTTT.